This entry lists 2 T cell receptor beta chains sequenced from one sample in a study of blood T cells in healthy people across ages. For the second PCR, which ran for about 7 to 11 cycles, a sample-barcoded 5' primer and a J-beta primer mix were used. MiXCR, applied by TCRdb to the 5' RACE reads, yields one record per CDR3 protein. The table includes roughly 1.5 million distinct CDR3 sequences, less than 45% detected once. The source material was blood. The receptor source for this set is a woman younger than 35 in good health.

V usage is TRBV12-3 or TRBV12-4 and J usage is TRBJ2-1, with 7 bases fitting TRBD2. TRBJ2-7 explains the end of the DNA better; the J call may be wrong. The CDR3 is 15 residues long. In DNA form, the CDR3 reads TGTGCCAGCATCTTGGGGGGGAGATTATACAATGAGCAGTACTTC. Protein sequence: CASILGGRLYNEQYF.

This chain uses TRBV29-1 with TRBJ2-1, with 10 bases identical to TRBD1. TRBJ2-7 matches the DNA end more closely, so the J call is doubtful. From germline, CDR1 is SQVTM and CDR2 ANQGSEA. This CDR3 has 13 amino acids. The CDR3 DNA follows: TGCAGCGTGGACAGGGGGGATTACAATGAGCAGTACTTC. Its protein product is CSVDRGDYNEQYF.